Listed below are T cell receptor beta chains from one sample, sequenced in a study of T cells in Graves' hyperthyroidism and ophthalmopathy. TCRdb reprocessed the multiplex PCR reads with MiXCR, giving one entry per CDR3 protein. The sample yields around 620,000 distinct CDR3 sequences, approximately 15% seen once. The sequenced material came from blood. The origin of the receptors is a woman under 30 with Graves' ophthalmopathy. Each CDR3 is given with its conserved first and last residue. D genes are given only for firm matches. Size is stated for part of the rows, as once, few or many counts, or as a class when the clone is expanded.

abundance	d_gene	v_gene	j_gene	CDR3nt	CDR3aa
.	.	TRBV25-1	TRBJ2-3	TGTGCCAGCAGTGATCCCGGGACACTAGGGATTACAGATACGCAGTATTTT	CASSDPGTLGITDTQYF
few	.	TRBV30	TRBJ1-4	TGTGCCTGGAGAACGGGGCAGCGAGGTGAAAAACTGTTTTTT	CAWRTGQRGEKLFF
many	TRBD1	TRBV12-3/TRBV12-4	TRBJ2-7	TGTGCCAGCCGTGGACAGGGTGGCTCCTACGAGCAGTACTTC	CASRGQGGSYEQYF
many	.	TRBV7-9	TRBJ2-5	TGTGCCAGCAGCTTGGGCCGAAGGGTGAAGGAGACCCAGTACTTC	CASSLGRRVKETQYF
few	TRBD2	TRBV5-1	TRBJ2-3	TGCGCCAGCAGCTTGGAACGGGGGGGCGTCATTAAAGATACGCAGTATTTT	CASSLERGGVIKDTQYF
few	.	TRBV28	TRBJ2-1	TGTGCCAGCAGACCCGGGACACCGACCTACAATGAGCAGTTCTTC	CASRPGTPTYNEQFF
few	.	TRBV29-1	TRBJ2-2	TGCAGCGCTCCCATCGGAGGCACCGGGGAGCTGTTTTTT	CSAPIGGTGELFF
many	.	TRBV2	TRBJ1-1	TGTGCCAGCAGTGAAAGGGGGGGATACACTGAAGCTTTCTTT	CASSERGGYTEAFF
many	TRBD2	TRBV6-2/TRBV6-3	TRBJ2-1	TGTGCCAGCAGTCCTGAGGGACTAGCGGGAGGGCCTTTAGGAAATGAGCAGTTCTTC	CASSPEGLAGGPLGNEQFF
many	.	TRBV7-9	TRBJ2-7	TGTGCCAGCAGCTTTTTGGGGCAGGGGACTCGGAACGAGCAGTACTTC	CASSFLGQGTRNEQYF
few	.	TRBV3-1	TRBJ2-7	TGTGCCAGCAGCCAAGATCGGTCTCCGCAGTACTTC	CASSQDRSPQYF
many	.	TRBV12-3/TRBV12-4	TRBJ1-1	TGTGCCAGCAGTTCGCCCAACGTAGGGTTAGGTGAAGCTTTCTTT	CASSSPNVGLGEAFF
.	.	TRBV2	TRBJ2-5	TGTGCCAGCAGGGTAGGGTCGCGGGAGACCCAGTACTTC	CASRVGSRETQYF
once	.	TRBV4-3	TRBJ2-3	TGCGCCAGCAGCCAAGAATGGTTGGATACGCAGTATTTT	CASSQEWLDTQYF
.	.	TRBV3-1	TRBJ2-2	TGTGCCAGCAGCCAAGATTGGGGGGGCACTGACACCGGGGAGCTGTTTTTT	CASSQDWGGTDTGELFF
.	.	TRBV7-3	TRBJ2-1	TGTGCCAGCAGCCGAGGGACCTTCAGTGAGCAGTTCTTC	CASSRGTFSEQFF
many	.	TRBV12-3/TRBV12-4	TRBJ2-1	TGTGCCAGCAGTTTATCGGGTCGGATGACACGCAATGAGCAGTTCTTC	CASSLSGRMTRNEQFF
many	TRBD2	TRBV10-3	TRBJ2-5	TGTGCCATCAGTGAGTTCCTAGCGGGAGGGCCGGGATCGGAGACCCAGTACTTC	CAISEFLAGGPGSETQYF
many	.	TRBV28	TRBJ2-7	TGTGCCAGCAGTTTACCCAGCTACCAGTCGGGCCGCCGGCGCGAGCAGTACTTC	CASSLPSYQSGRRREQYF
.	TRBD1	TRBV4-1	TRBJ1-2	TGCGCCAGCAGCCAAGAATGGCCTATTGACAGGGAATCAGGCTACACCTTC	CASSQEWPIDRESGYTF
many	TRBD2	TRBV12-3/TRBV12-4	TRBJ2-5	TGTGCCAGCAGTTTCTGGACTAGCGGGAGGTTGGGAGAGACCCAGTACTTC	CASSFWTSGRLGETQYF
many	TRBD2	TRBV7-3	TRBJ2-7	TGTGCCAGCAGCCCAAGGCCTAGCGGGCGTAGGGATTACGAGCAGTACTTC	CASSPRPSGRRDYEQYF
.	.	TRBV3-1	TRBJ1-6	TGTGCCAGCAGCCGGGACCGGGATAATTCACCCCTCCACTTT	CASSRDRDNSPLHF
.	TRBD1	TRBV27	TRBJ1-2	TGTGCCAGCAGAAATATCGCCAGGTGGAGGGGGCATTTTGAGGATAGCTATGGCTACACCTTC	CASRNIARWRGHFEDSYGYTF
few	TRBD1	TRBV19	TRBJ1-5	TGTGCCAGTAGTCGACAGGGTGTAGGCGGCAATCAGCCCCAGCATTTT	CASSRQGVGGNQPQHF
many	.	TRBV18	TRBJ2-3	TGTGCCAGCTCACCCCCCAACAGGGCTGTCTCAGATACGCAGTATTTT	CASSPPNRAVSDTQYF
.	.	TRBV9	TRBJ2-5	TGTGCCAGCAGCGTAGGATTAGACCTATCGGAGACCCAGTACTTC	CASSVGLDLSETQYF
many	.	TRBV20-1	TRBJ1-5	TGCAGTGCTAGGACGGCATATAGCAATCAGCCCCAGCATTTT	CSARTAYSNQPQHF
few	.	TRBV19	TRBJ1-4	TGTGCCAGTAGTCCCTACGGAGAAAAACTGTTTTTT	CASSPYGEKLFF
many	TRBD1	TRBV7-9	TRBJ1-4	TGTGCCAGCAGCTTTCGACAGGGGACTAATGAAAAACTGTTTTTT	CASSFRQGTNEKLFF
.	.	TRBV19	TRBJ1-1	TGTGCCAGTAGTATTGAATTGGGGGCTGAAGCTTTCTTT	CASSIELGAEAFF
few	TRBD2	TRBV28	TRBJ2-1	TGTGCCAGCAGTTTATCTAGCGGGACTCCCAATGAGCAGTTCTTC	CASSLSSGTPNEQFF
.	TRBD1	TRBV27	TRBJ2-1	TGTGCCAGCAGTTACCGGGACAGGGTCTACAATGAGCAGTTCTTC	CASSYRDRVYNEQFF
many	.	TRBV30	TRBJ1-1	TGTGCCTGGAGTGTACTCAGGACCGGAGAAGCTTTCTTT	CAWSVLRTGEAFF
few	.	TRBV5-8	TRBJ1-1	TGTGCCAGCAGCATGCGGTCCGGGGTTGCCACTGAAGCTTTCTTT	CASSMRSGVATEAFF
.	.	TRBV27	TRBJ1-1	TGTGCCAGCAGTTCCCATGGACGGAACACTGAAGCTTTCTTT	CASSSHGRNTEAFF
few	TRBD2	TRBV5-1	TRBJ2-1	TGCGCCAGCAGCCCCAAAGCAGAGACTAGCGGCTACAATGAGCAGTTCTTC	CASSPKAETSGYNEQFF
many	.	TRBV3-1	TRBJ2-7	TGTGCCAGCAGCCAAGCTACGGGGGCGCGGGCCTACGAGCAGTACTTC	CASSQATGARAYEQYF
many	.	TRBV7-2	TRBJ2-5	TGTGCCAGCAGCCGCCGCAGGGCGGCCCTAAAAGAGACCCAGTACTTC	CASSRRRAALKETQYF
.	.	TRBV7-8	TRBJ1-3	TGTGCCAGCAGCTTAGCAACCGCCACAGGTTTCTCTGGAAACACCATATATTTT	CASSLATATGFSGNTIYF
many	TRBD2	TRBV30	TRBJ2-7	TGTGCCTGGGGCGGACTAGAGGGCGAGCAGTACTTC	CAWGGLEGEQYF
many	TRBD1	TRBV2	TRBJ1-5	TGTGCCAGCAGCCGGGACAGTAGCAATCAGCCCCAGCATTTT	CASSRDSSNQPQHF
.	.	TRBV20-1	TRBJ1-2	TGCAGTGCTAGAGAGGAGGGGACGGAGTATGGCTACACCTTC	CSAREEGTEYGYTF
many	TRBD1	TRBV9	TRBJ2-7	TGTGCCAGCAGCGGGGCAAGGACAGGGGCTCACGAGCAGTACTTC	CASSGARTGAHEQYF